This is a list of T cell receptor beta chains from one sample in a study of regulatory T cells in long-lasting Graves disease. TCRdb re-analysed the multiplex PCR reads in MiXCR, keeping a single row per CDR3 protein. The sample yields about 340,000 distinct CDR3 sequences, around a fifth seen once. This sample comprised peripheral blood mononuclear cells (PBMCs), obtained when the disease was refractory, from a patient treated with antithyroid drugs. These receptors all stem from a female donor with Graves disease. The CDR3 runs from the conserved cysteine through the conserved F or W. The order of the fields is V gene, CDR3 length, CDR3 protein.

V: TRBV6-5
length: 15
CDR3: CASSFMDTSGNTIYF

V: TRBV5-1
length: 15
CDR3: CASSLSSQGAYGYTF

V: TRBV9
length: 15
CDR3: CASSGSQGENTEAFF

V: TRBV4-1
length: 17
CDR3: CASSQGGGGTTNQPQHF

V: TRBV18
length: 16
CDR3: CASSHPGQVNTGELFF

V: TRBV5-1
length: 14
CDR3: CASRGTQPSYEQYF

V: TRBV12-3/TRBV12-4
length: 13
CDR3: CASSATLYEKLFF

V: TRBV12-3/TRBV12-4
length: 13
CDR3: CASRGTVGNTIYF

V: TRBV2
length: 11
CDR3: CATGNTGELFF

V: TRBV27
length: 14
CDR3: CASSPHRERETQYF

V: TRBV7-9
length: 15
CDR3: CASGPGGWLSYEQYF

V: TRBV18
length: 14
CDR3: CASSHQRLNYEQYF

V: TRBV11-1
length: 13
CDR3: CASSFFSGHKQYF

V: TRBV6-1
length: 15
CDR3: CASKGALGYNQPQHF

V: TRBV28
length: 15
CDR3: CASTPPGTNTGELFF

V: TRBV12-3/TRBV12-4
length: 13
CDR3: CASSFATGNGYTF

V: TRBV12-3/TRBV12-4
length: 15
CDR3: CASSLGGQGNSPLHF

V: TRBV5-5
length: 15
CDR3: CASSPWDGGTYEQYF

V: TRBV10-3
length: 15
CDR3: CAISEDRGEREKLFF

V: TRBV2
length: 15
CDR3: CASSPQAYSNQPQHF

V: TRBV14
length: 16
CDR3: CACSQDLGIYQETQYF

V: TRBV12-3/TRBV12-4
length: 13
CDR3: CASSVATGQPQHF

V: TRBV20-1
length: 11
CDR3: CSASPSYGYTF

V: TRBV2
length: 13
CDR3: CASNAGPNSPLHF

V: TRBV6-1
length: 15
CDR3: CASSSPRGRDEKLFF

V: TRBV9
length: 14
CDR3: CASSAGTVNSPLHF

V: TRBV18
length: 15
CDR3: CASSLRDSGANVLTF

V: TRBV28
length: 15
CDR3: CASSLDGAGVDEQYF

V: TRBV9
length: 15
CDR3: CASSATSGRSYEQYF

V: TRBV27
length: 19
CDR3: CASSLLGAGQGLSTGELFF

V: TRBV15
length: 13
CDR3: CATSRPGLEKLFF

V: TRBV12-3/TRBV12-4
length: 16
CDR3: CASSPPAWGSNQPQHF

V: TRBV2
length: 16
CDR3: CASRAPGRTSSYEQYF

V: TRBV4-1
length: 13
CDR3: CASSQPWDEKLFF

V: TRBV4-2
length: 14
CDR3: CASSPAVGSGELFF

V: TRBV30
length: 15
CDR3: CAWSVEGLAKNIQYF

V: TRBV29-1
length: 16
CDR3: CSVEGLTRGLIPEAFF

V: TRBV11-2
length: 12
CDR3: CASSLGGRGIYF

V: TRBV11-2
length: 13
CDR3: CASSEFRPNEQFF

V: TRBV6-2/TRBV6-3
length: 18
CDR3: CASSYERDRDVSNQPQHF

V: TRBV11-2
length: 11
CDR3: CASSLSHEQYF

V: TRBV5-1
length: 15
CDR3: CASSLVADLQETQYF

V: TRBV27
length: 10
CDR3: CASAGTEAFF

V: TRBV11-2
length: 15
CDR3: CASSLEMATNEKLFF

V: TRBV2
length: 16
CDR3: CASSEGTLGGQETQYF

V: TRBV29-1
length: 12
CDR3: CSARGILETQYF

V: TRBV19
length: 16
CDR3: CASSIADRAPQYEQYF

V: TRBV6-1
length: 16
CDR3: CASKPGQHGSNQPQHF

V: TRBV5-1
length: 16
CDR3: CASSLDGEGGSQPQHF

V: TRBV6-5
length: 18
CDR3: CASSYSGRGGQEGYGYTF

V: TRBV29-1
length: 13
CDR3: CSVEGTGNTEAFF

V: TRBV6-1
length: 15
CDR3: CASRPGQGWTGELFF

V: TRBV3-2
length: 18
CDR3: CASSQNSRLGGSNQPQHF

V: TRBV11-2
length: 15
CDR3: CASSLLTGNRPEAFF

V: TRBV10-3
length: 17
CDR3: CAISESLLGAHRYGYTF